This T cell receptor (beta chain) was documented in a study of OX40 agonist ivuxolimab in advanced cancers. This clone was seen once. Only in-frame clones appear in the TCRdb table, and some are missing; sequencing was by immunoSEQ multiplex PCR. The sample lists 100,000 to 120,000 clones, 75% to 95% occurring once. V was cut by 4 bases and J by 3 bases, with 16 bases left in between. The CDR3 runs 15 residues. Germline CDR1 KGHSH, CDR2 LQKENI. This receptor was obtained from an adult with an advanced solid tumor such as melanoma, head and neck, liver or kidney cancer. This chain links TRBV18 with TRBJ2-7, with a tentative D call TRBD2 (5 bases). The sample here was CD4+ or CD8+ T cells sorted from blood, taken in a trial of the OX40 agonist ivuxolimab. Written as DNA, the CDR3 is TGTGCCAGCTCACTAGACCTCTCCGGGGACTACGAGCAGTACTTC. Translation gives CASSLDLSGDYEQYF.